At least ten counts were recorded for the clone carrying this TCR beta chain. Its target is unknown. The data were obtained in a study of response to subunit inactivated influenza vaccine. Study results and limitations: Seasonal influenza vaccination, on each occasion, was suggested by the authors to recruit few new T cells.

The germline V gene has CDR1 SGHRS and CDR2 YFSETQ. The CDR3 totals 15 residues. J gave up 4 bases and V 6 bases, and 7 bases lay outside the gene matches. TCRdb ran MiXCR on the RT-PCR reads and lists one entry per CDR3 protein. Here the sample spans under 500,000 distinct CDR3 sequences, roughly 9.7% being singletons. The material was PBMCs from blood, obtained 40 to 50 days after vaccination. This clonotype was obtained from a man aged 45 to 65 who received an inactivated influenza vaccine. The V call is TRBV5-1, the J call TRBJ2-1; TRBD2 aligns across 10 bases. CDR3 nucleotide sequence: TGCGCCAGCAACCCTAGCGGGGGCGCATACAATGAGCAGTTCTTC. It is translated as CASNPSGGAYNEQFF.